The rows below give T cell receptor beta chains drawn from one sample of a study of CD8 T cells in Susac syndrome. TCRdb recomputed calls from the immunoSEQ multiplex PCR reads with MiXCR, one row per CDR3 protein. The profile shows roughly 140,000 distinct CDR3 sequences, approximately 93% of them singletons. Sequences were obtained from CD8+ T cells from PBMCs. Receptors originate from a human donor with multiple sclerosis. Both conserved end residues are part of each CDR3.

TRBJ2-3 TRBV20-1 CSARDPSQRDTQYF
TRBJ2-6 TRBV5-1 CASSPRQGSGANVLTF
TRBJ2-5 TRBV12-3/TRBV12-4 CASSSGTSDVETQYF
TRBJ2-5 TRBV6-5 CASSYSRRGAVETQYF
TRBJ2-1 TRBV9 CASSVGVGLAGGNEQFF
TRBJ2-7 TRBV20-1 CSARGDRSSYEQYF
TRBJ2-1 TRBV7-8 CASSLDVQAQHFNEQFF
TRBJ2-2 TRBV27 CASSFGRSTGELFF
TRBJ1-2 TRBV4-1 CASSQVNGNYGYTF
TRBJ2-7 TRBV11-1 CASSIPPSYEQYF
TRBJ2-7 TRBV5-1 CASSLGPGRAYEQYF
TRBJ1-1 TRBV7-8 CASSRVRSGGLNTEAFF
TRBJ1-1 TRBV27 CASSSLSTGNTEAFF